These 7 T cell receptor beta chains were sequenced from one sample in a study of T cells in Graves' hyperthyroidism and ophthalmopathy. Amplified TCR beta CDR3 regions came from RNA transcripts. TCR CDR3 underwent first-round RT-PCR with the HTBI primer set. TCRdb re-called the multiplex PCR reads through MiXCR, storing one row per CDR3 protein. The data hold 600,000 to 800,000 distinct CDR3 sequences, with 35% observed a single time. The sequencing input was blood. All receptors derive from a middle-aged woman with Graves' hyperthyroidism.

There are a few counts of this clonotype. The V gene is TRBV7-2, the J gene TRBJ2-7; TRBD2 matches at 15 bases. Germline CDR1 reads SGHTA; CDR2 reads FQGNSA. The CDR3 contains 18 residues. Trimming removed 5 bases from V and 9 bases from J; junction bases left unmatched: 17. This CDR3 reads CASSPGLAGGRLFTVQYF. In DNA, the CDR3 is TGTGCCAGCAGCCCGGGACTAGCGGGAGGCAGGCTTTTTACGGTGCAGTACTTC.

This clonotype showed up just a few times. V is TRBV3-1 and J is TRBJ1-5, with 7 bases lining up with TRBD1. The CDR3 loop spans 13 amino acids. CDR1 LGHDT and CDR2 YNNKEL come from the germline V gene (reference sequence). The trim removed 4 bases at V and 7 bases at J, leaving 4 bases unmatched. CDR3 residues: CASSPQQGQPQHF. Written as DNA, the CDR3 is TGTGCCAGCAGCCCCCAACAGGGGCAGCCCCAGCATTTT.

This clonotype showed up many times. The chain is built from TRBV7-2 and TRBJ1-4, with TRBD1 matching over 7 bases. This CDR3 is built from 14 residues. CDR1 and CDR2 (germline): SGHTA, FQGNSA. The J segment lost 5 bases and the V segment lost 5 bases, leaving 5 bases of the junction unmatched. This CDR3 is CASSLGQRNEKLFF. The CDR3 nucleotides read TGTGCCAGCAGCCTGGGACAGCGGAATGAAAAACTGTTTTTT. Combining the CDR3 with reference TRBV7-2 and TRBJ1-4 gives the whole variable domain GAGVSQSPSNKVTEKGKDVELRCDPISGHTALYWYRQSLGQGLEFLIYFQGNSAPDKSGLPSDRFSAERTGGSVSTLTIQRTQQEDSAVYLCASSLGQRNEKLFFGSGTQLSVL.

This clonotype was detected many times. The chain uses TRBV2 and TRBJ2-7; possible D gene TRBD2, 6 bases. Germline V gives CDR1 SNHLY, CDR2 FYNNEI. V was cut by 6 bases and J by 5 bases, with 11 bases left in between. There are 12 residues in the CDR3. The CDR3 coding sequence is TGTGCCAGCAGAGGAGGGCCCCACGAGCAGTACTTC. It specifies CASRGGPHEQYF.

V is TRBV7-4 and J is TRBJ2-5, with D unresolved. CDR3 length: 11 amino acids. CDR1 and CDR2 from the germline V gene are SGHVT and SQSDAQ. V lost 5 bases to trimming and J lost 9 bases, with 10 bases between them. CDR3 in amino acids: CASSLLEPQYF. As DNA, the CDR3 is TGTGCCAGCAGCCTTCTTGAGCCCCAGTACTTC.

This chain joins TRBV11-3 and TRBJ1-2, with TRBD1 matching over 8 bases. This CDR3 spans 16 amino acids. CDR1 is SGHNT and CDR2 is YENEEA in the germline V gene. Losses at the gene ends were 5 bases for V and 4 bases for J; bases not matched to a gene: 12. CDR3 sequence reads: CASSPGQGLTLYGYTF. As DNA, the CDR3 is TGTGCCAGCAGCCCCGGACAGGGCCTCACCCTCTATGGCTACACCTTC.

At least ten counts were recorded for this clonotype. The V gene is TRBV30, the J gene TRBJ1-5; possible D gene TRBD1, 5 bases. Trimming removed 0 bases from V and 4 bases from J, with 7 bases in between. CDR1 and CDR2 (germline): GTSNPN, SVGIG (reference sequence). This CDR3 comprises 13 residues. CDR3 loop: CAWSVKGNQPQHF. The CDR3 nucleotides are TGTGCCTGGAGTGTAAAGGGGAATCAGCCCCAGCATTTT.